A selection of T cell receptor beta chains follows, all from one sample in a study of blood T cell repertoires in COVID-19. TCRdb's copy holds only in-frame clones and misses some; the assay was immunoSEQ multiplex PCR. The sample carries around 33,000 clones, roughly 77% recorded once. Sequencing was performed on peripheral blood. All receptors come from an elderly man with active or convalescent COVID-19. Both conserved end residues are part of each CDR3. D genes are given only for firm matches. Clone size is stated in some rows and not others, as once, few, many or a class when expanded.

V gene	D gene	clone size	J gene	CDR3 DNA	CDR3 protein
TRBV15	TRBD2	NA	TRBJ2-1	TGTGCCACCAGCAGAGGGACTAGCCGACGCTACAATGAGCAGTTCTTC	CATSRGTSRRYNEQFF
TRBV7-7	TRBD2	NA	TRBJ2-6	TGTGCCAGCAGCTCGAGATCCGGGACTAGCGGCCGCTCTGGGGCCAACGTCCTGACTTTC	CASSSRSGTSGRSGANVLTF
TRBV5-1	TRBD1	NA	TRBJ2-5	TGCGCCAGCAGCTTCTTCGGGACAGACGTTCAAGAGACCCAGTACTTC	CASSFFGTDVQETQYF
TRBV6-2/TRBV6-3	TRBD1	NA	TRBJ2-7	TGTGCCAGCAGTAAACCTCGGACAGGGTTCCACGAGCAGTACTTC	CASSKPRTGFHEQYF
TRBV2	NA	NA	TRBJ1-5	TGTGCCAGCACATATACAGGGATTAATAGCAATCAGCCCCAGCATTTT	CASTYTGINSNQPQHF
TRBV24-1	TRBD2	NA	TRBJ2-2	TGTGCCACCAGTGATAGACCGGGACTAGCGGGAGAACTACGTGGCACCGGGGAGCTGTTTTTT	CATSDRPGLAGELRGTGELFF
TRBV19	NA	NA	TRBJ2-2	TGTGCCAGTAGTATTAGTGCTACCTCTGTCCGGGAGCTGTTTTTT	CASSISATSVRELFF
TRBV7-2	NA	NA	TRBJ1-1	TGTGCCAGCAGCTTTCAGGGTGTAAACACTGAAGCTTTCTTT	CASSFQGVNTEAFF
TRBV4-3	NA	once	TRBJ2-1	TGCGCCAGCAGCCAAGATCTTCAAGGGAGGGGAGGGGGCAATGAGCAGTTCTTC	CASSQDLQGRGGGNEQFF
TRBV6-1	TRBD1	NA	TRBJ1-4	TGTGCCAGCAGTGAGAGCAGGGGGCCGGATGAAAAACTGTTTTTT	CASSESRGPDEKLFF
TRBV6-5	TRBD1	NA	TRBJ2-1	TGTGCCAGCAGTTACCGGACCGGGACAGGGGTTCATGAGCAGTTCTTC	CASSYRTGTGVHEQFF
TRBV28	TRBD1	few	TRBJ1-4	TGTGCCAGCAGTTTAGGACAGGGTTATGAAAAACTGTTTTTT	CASSLGQGYEKLFF
TRBV9	NA	NA	TRBJ2-7	TGTGCCAGCAGCGTAGCACCTACTAGTCCCCTCCTTGAGCAGTACTTC	CASSVAPTSPLLEQYF
TRBV5-1	NA	NA	TRBJ1-1	TGCGCCAGCAGCTTGACAGGGTGGATGGGCACTGAAGCTTTCTTT	CASSLTGWMGTEAFF
TRBV28	TRBD1	NA	TRBJ1-2	TGTGCCAGCAGAAGGACAGGGAGCTATGGCTACACCTTC	CASRRTGSYGYTF
TRBV28	TRBD1	few	TRBJ1-4	TGTGCCAGCAGTCCCGGGACAGGGATTCAACTAGGAGCTGAAAAACTGTTTTTT	CASSPGTGIQLGAEKLFF
TRBV7-6	NA	NA	TRBJ2-7	TGTGCCAGCAGCTTAGAATCCGTTTCGGCGGGATCGGGCGAGCAGTACTTC	CASSLESVSAGSGEQYF
TRBV3-1/TRBV3-2	TRBD2	few	TRBJ2-5	TGTGCCAGCAGCCATCTTGGGGGACTAGCGGGAGTGAGGGAGACCCAGTACTTC	CASSHLGGLAGVRETQYF
TRBV6-1	TRBD2	NA	TRBJ2-7	TGTGCCAGCAGTGAAGATCCTCGGGAGGACCCCTTCGACGAGCAGTACTTC	CASSEDPREDPFDEQYF
TRBV5-5	TRBD2	NA	TRBJ2-7	TGTGCCAGCAGCTTGGAAGGACTAGCGGGAGACTACGAGCAGTACTTC	CASSLEGLAGDYEQYF
TRBV7-9	NA	NA	TRBJ2-7	TGTGCCAGCAGCTTAGCGCGTCTCGAGCAGTACTTC	CASSLARLEQYF
TRBV7-2	NA	NA	TRBJ2-7	TGTGCCAGCAAGGGGTTCCTCTCCTACGAGCAGTACTTC	CASKGFLSYEQYF
TRBV5-6	NA	NA	TRBJ1-2	TGTGCCAGCAGCTTTAATCGGCAGGCCTATGGCTACACCTTC	CASSFNRQAYGYTF
TRBV6-6	TRBD1	NA	TRBJ1-1	TGTGCCAGCTCCGACAGGGCGAACACTGAAGCTTTCTTT	CASSDRANTEAFF
TRBV2	TRBD2	NA	TRBJ2-3	TGTGCCAGCTCGCTCCTGACTAGCGGGAGTGCAGATACGCAGTATTTT	CASSLLTSGSADTQYF
TRBV28	TRBD2	NA	TRBJ2-7	TGTGCCAGTGGACTAGCGGACTACGAGCAGTACTTC	CASGLADYEQYF
TRBV28	NA	NA	TRBJ1-2	TGTGCCAGCAGCCCCGGGGGACGGGGTCGAGCTAACTATGGCTACACCTTC	CASSPGGRGRANYGYTF
TRBV24-1	TRBD1	NA	TRBJ1-2	TGTGCCACCAGTGACAATGGGGCGGCAGGGGGGCTTTATGGCTACACCTTC	CATSDNGAAGGLYGYTF
TRBV28	TRBD1	NA	TRBJ2-1	TGTGCCAGCAGGGGACAGGGGGCGCACGGCTACAATGAGCAGTTCTTC	CASRGQGAHGYNEQFF
TRBV5-6	TRBD1	NA	TRBJ1-4	TGTGCCAGCAGCCAGGGACAGGGAAACGAAAAACTGTTTTTT	CASSQGQGNEKLFF
TRBV24-1	TRBD2	NA	TRBJ2-3	TGTGCCACCAGTGATTTGGGCCTAGCGGGGTCTAGCACAGATACGCAGTATTTT	CATSDLGLAGSSTDTQYF
TRBV4-3	TRBD2	NA	TRBJ2-3	TGCGCCAGCAGCCAAGATCTGAGGGGAGGGCCACTGTATTTT	CASSQDLRGGPLYF
TRBV7-9	NA	few	TRBJ2-1	TGTGCCAGCAGCTTACAGTCATATGAGCAGTTCTTC	CASSLQSYEQFF
TRBV10-2	NA	NA	TRBJ2-6	TGCGCCAGCAGTAGCGGGTTATCCTCTGGGGCCAACGTCCTGACTTTC	CASSSGLSSGANVLTF
TRBV3-1/TRBV3-2	NA	few	TRBJ1-3	TGTGCCAGCAGCCAGCTGAACTGGAACACCATATATTTT	CASSQLNWNTIYF
TRBV28	TRBD2	NA	TRBJ2-1	TGTGCCAGCAGTCCCCCTCTAAGGACTAGCGGAGGGTACAATGAGCAGTTCTTC	CASSPPLRTSGGYNEQFF
TRBV7-8	NA	NA	TRBJ2-1	TGTGCCAGCAGCCGAGCCCCAGGGGAATCATACAATGAGCAGTTCTTC	CASSRAPGESYNEQFF
TRBV11-2	NA	NA	TRBJ2-7	TGTGCCAGCAGCTACCCGTCGGGAAGGGCTTTTTCCTACGAGCAGTACTTC	CASSYPSGRAFSYEQYF
TRBV7-9	NA	NA	TRBJ1-5	TGTGCCAGCAGCTTAGGGACAGATCAGCCCCAGCATTTT	CASSLGTDQPQHF
TRBV9	NA	NA	TRBJ2-3	TGTGCCAGCAGCGCTCAGGTCACAGATACGCAGTATTTT	CASSAQVTDTQYF
TRBV27	NA	NA	TRBJ2-1	TGTGCCAGCAGTTTTAAACAGGGTCCCTACAATGAGCAGTTCTTC	CASSFKQGPYNEQFF
TRBV28	NA	few	TRBJ1-5	TGTGCCAGCAGTTTATACAGCAAGGCTCAGCCCCAGCATTTT	CASSLYSKAQPQHF
TRBV11-1	TRBD1	NA	TRBJ2-7	TGTGCCAGCAGCAAGGATACAGGGGGGATTTACGAGCAGTACTTC	CASSKDTGGIYEQYF
TRBV4-3	NA	NA	TRBJ2-3	TGCGCCAGCAGCCAAGGACTCCTGAGCACAGATACGCAGTATTTT	CASSQGLLSTDTQYF
TRBV12-3/TRBV12-4	NA	once	TRBJ2-5	TGTGCCAGCAGTTTGGGGCATCGAGAGACCCAGTACTTC	CASSLGHRETQYF
TRBV13	TRBD1	NA	TRBJ1-1	TGTGCCAGCAGCTATTTGGACAGGGGGCACACTGAAGCTTTCTTT	CASSYLDRGHTEAFF
TRBV13	TRBD2	NA	TRBJ2-1	TGTGCCAGCAGCTTAGGGTCTAGCGGGAGTTACTACAATGAGCAGTTCTTC	CASSLGSSGSYYNEQFF
TRBV25-1	TRBD2	NA	TRBJ2-7	TGTGCCAGCAGTGAATCCCGGCTAGCGGGAGTCGCCGAGCAGTACTTC	CASSESRLAGVAEQYF
TRBV6-6	TRBD1	NA	TRBJ2-2	TGTGCCAGCAGTGGATCACAGGGGGCTTTGAACACCGGGGAGCTGTTTTTT	CASSGSQGALNTGELFF
TRBV9	TRBD2	NA	TRBJ2-1	TGTGCCAGCAGCGTAGGCCCACTAGCGGGAGGGCAGTATGAGCAGTTCTTC	CASSVGPLAGGQYEQFF
TRBV5-1	TRBD1	once	TRBJ2-5	TGCGCCAGCAGCCTCGGACAGGGAGGAAACCAAGAGACCCAGTACTTC	CASSLGQGGNQETQYF
TRBV7-7	TRBD2	NA	TRBJ2-3	TGTGCCAGCAGCGTAGGGACTAGCGGGATGGATACGCAGTATTTT	CASSVGTSGMDTQYF
TRBV5-1	NA	NA	TRBJ2-2	TGCGCCAGCAGCGCCCAACAACCCACCGGGGAGCTGTTTTTT	CASSAQQPTGELFF
TRBV7-2	NA	NA	TRBJ1-6	TGTGCCAGCGGTCAGGGGTTTTTTAATTCACCCCTCCACTTT	CASGQGFFNSPLHF
TRBV5-1	NA	NA	TRBJ1-2	TGCGCCAGCAGCTTGGACGGCTATGGCTACACCTTC	CASSLDGYGYTF
TRBV5-8	NA	once	TRBJ2-6	TGTGCCAGCAGCTTGGCCGACGGGTCTGGGGCCAACGTCCTGACTTTC	CASSLADGSGANVLTF
TRBV29-1	NA	NA	TRBJ2-1	TGCAGCGTTGTACTAGCTGGTGAGCAGTTCTTC	CSVVLAGEQFF
TRBV28	TRBD1	once	TRBJ1-2	TGTGCCACCTCAGACAGGGTCTATGGCTACACCTTC	CATSDRVYGYTF
TRBV5-6	TRBD2	NA	TRBJ2-1	TGTGCCAGCAGCTTGAAGACTAGCGGGAACGACAATGAGCAGTTCTTC	CASSLKTSGNDNEQFF
TRBV28	TRBD1	NA	TRBJ2-6	TGTGCCAGCAGCGACTTACGACAGGGGGCATCTGGGGCCAACGTCCTGACTTTC	CASSDLRQGASGANVLTF